The entry that follows covers one T cell receptor beta chain sequence. This CDR3 has 15 residues. CDR1 KGHSH and CDR2 LQKENI come from the germline V gene. V was clipped by 3 bases and J by 4 bases, with 13 bases between them. The sample comes from a study of blood T cell repertoires in COVID-19. Using immunoSEQ multiplex PCR, the repertoire was profiled, and TCRdb retains in-frame clones only, with some absent. The sample lists a few hundred thousand clones, about nine tenths occurring once. This sequence originates from a woman between 18 and 29 years old who had recovered from COVID-19. What was sequenced was PBMCs or T cells enriched from blood (not recorded which). This chain connects TRBV18 to TRBJ2-1; possible D gene TRBD1, 5 bases. CDR3: CASSPLGQLYNEQFF. CDR3 DNA sequence: TGTGCCAGCTCACCCTTAGGACAACTTTACAATGAGCAGTTCTTC.